This T cell receptor beta chain was captured by sequencing in a study of vaccination and CD4 T cells after COVID-19. Background on the study: Stimulation used overlapping spike peptides from SARS-CoV-2, HCoV-NL63, HCoV-OC43 and HCoV-229E.

Sequencing of DNA taken from cultured CD4+ T cells relied on the Oncomine TCR Beta short-read assay. TCRdb reprocessed the PCR reads via MiXCR and lists one record per CDR3 protein. The table has about 5,600 distinct CDR3 sequences, around two fifths seen once. General observations from the study: Although the median of SARS-CoV-2-reactive clonotypes rose from around 20 to 38, the change was not significant. Analysis covered relatively few convalescent patients and lacked any early post-infection timepoints. Spike mono-reactivity marked 304 of 307 vaccine-specific clones in convalescent patients.

Note on this clonotype: Its antigen is not identified.

Treatment defined: roughly 10-day PBMC culture with coronavirus spike peptide pools or control peptides (ViraFEST assay). These CD4+ T cells came from an unexposed donor, sampled before the COVID-19 pandemic (2011-2018). The CDR3 is 16 amino acids. Germline V lookup: CDR1 SGHDT, CDR2 YYEEEE. The V end lost 5 bases, the J end lost 0 bases, and 15 bases lay between the germline ends. The TCR sequence derives from a human donor in good health. Material for sequencing was CD4+ T cells from blood, cultured in vitro. V usage is TRBV5-6 and J usage is TRBJ1-5; possible D gene TRBD1, 5 bases. In DNA, the CDR3 is TGTGCCAGCAGATGGGGGGGACCGAGTAGCAATCAGCCCCAGCATTTT. Encoded protein: CASRWGGPSSNQPQHF.